This T cell receptor (beta chain) originates from a study of OX40 agonist ivuxolimab in advanced cancers. In germline, CDR1 is LNHDA, CDR2 SQIVND (reference sequence). This CDR3 has 12 amino acids. Trimming took off 4 bases at V and 3 bases at J, with 7 bases between the two ends. TCRdb keeps only in-frame clones here, not all; method: immunoSEQ multiplex PCR. The sample carries tens of thousands of clones, about 80% recorded once. The rearrangement links TRBV19 to TRBJ2-7; no definite D call. The specimen comprised CD4+ or CD8+ T cells sorted from blood, sampled in a trial of the OX40 agonist ivuxolimab. The TCR comes from an adult with an advanced solid tumor such as melanoma, head and neck, liver or kidney cancer. CDR3 DNA sequence: TGTGCCAGTAGTACCCCCAGCTACGAGCAGTACTTC. It is translated as CASSTPSYEQYF.